This is a list of T cell receptor beta chains from one sample in a study of human T cells and chemical hapten exposure. TCRdb reprocessed the RACE reads with MiXCR, giving one entry per CDR3 protein. The sample records approximately 79,000 distinct CDR3 sequences, 9% to 12% being singletons. The input for sequencing was whole blood, taken in connection with sensitization to the hapten diphenylcyclopropenone (DPC). The receptor set was obtained from a woman in her forties or fifties with alopecia areata. Some clones in this sample may be carry-over from other donors' samples. CDR3s include the opening cysteine and the closing phenylalanine or tryptophan. Fields, in order: clone size, J gene, V gene, D gene, CDR3 protein, CDR3 DNA. A D gene is named only where the DNA matches it firmly. Not every row has a clone size; where given, it reads once, few, many or a size class.

-	TRBJ2-7	TRBV6-5	TRBD1	CASSYRGPYEQYF	TGTGCCAGCAGTTACAGGGGGCCCTACGAGCAGTACTTC
-	TRBJ2-1	TRBV5-1	TRBD2	CASSPGTSGSPYNEQFF	TGCGCCAGCAGCCCGGGGACTAGCGGGAGCCCCTACAATGAGCAGTTCTTC
many	TRBJ1-4	TRBV27	TRBD1	CASSWTGSEEKLFF	TGTGCCAGCAGCTGGACAGGGTCAGAGGAAAAACTGTTTTTT
-	TRBJ2-3	TRBV29-1	TRBD2	CSVASGRGADTQYF	TGCAGCGTTGCAAGCGGGAGGGGGGCAGATACGCAGTATTTT
many	TRBJ2-3	TRBV18	-	CASSPGVAYTDTQYF	TGTGCCAGCTCACCAGGGGTAGCGTACACAGATACGCAGTATTTT
-	TRBJ1-1	TRBV20-1	-	CSAVPGRERGAFF	TGCAGTGCTGTACCGGGGCGGGAACGGGGAGCTTTCTTT
many	TRBJ2-5	TRBV11-2	TRBD2	CASSSGTSGKQETQYF	TGTGCCAGCAGCTCCGGGACTAGCGGGAAACAAGAGACCCAGTACTTC
-	TRBJ2-6	TRBV10-3	-	CAISKGGSAGANVLTF	TGTGCCATCAGTAAAGGGGGTAGTGCTGGGGCCAACGTCCTGACTTTC
few	TRBJ1-6	TRBV7-9	-	CASSLAGEKGSPLHF	TGTGCCAGCAGCTTAGCAGGGGAGAAAGGTTCACCCCTCCACTTT
-	TRBJ1-4	TRBV9	-	CASSVESGGTNEKLFF	TGTGCCAGCAGCGTAGAATCAGGAGGAACTAATGAAAAACTGTTTTTT
-	TRBJ1-1	TRBV29-1	-	CSGRNTEAFF	TGCAGCGGGAGGAACACTGAAGCTTTCTTT
few	TRBJ1-1	TRBV11-3	-	CASSLGHDTEAFF	TGTGCCAGCAGCTTGGGACACGACACTGAAGCTTTCTTT
many	TRBJ2-1	TRBV12-3/TRBV12-4	-	CASRPGPLPPEQFF	TGTGCCAGCAGGCCGGGACCCCTACCTCCTGAGCAGTTCTTC
-	TRBJ2-6	TRBV2	TRBD1	CASRGQGRSGANVLTF	TGTGCCAGCAGAGGACAGGGGCGCTCTGGGGCCAACGTCCTGACTTTC
-	TRBJ1-1	TRBV18	-	CASSPEIDKNTEAFF	TGTGCCAGCTCACCGGAAATCGACAAGAACACTGAAGCTTTCTTT
few	TRBJ2-3	TRBV5-1	-	CASSLHGTGEVDTQYF	TGCGCCAGCAGCCTCCATGGAACGGGAGAGGTAGATACGCAGTATTTT
many	TRBJ2-7	TRBV10-1	-	CASSWGGIPAEQYF	TGCGCCAGCAGTTGGGGCGGGATCCCCGCCGAGCAGTACTTC
few	TRBJ2-1	TRBV11-3	TRBD2	CASSSGTSGASSYNEQFF	TGTGCCAGCAGCTCCGGGACTAGCGGGGCTAGCTCCTACAATGAGCAGTTCTTC
-	TRBJ2-3	TRBV7-2	-	CASSFDPMIGTQYF	TGTGCCAGCAGCTTCGACCCAATGATCGGTACGCAGTATTTT
few	TRBJ2-3	TRBV6-5	TRBD1	CASSYFPGRGLADTQYF	TGTGCCAGCAGTTATTTTCCTGGCAGGGGGCTAGCAGATACGCAGTATTTT
-	TRBJ2-5	TRBV11-1	TRBD1	CASSHLGTEQETQYF	TGTGCCAGCAGCCATCTCGGGACAGAACAAGAGACCCAGTACTTC
-	TRBJ1-1	TRBV5-1	-	CASSLVAPGPNTEAFF	TGCGCCAGCAGCTTGGTAGCACCCGGACCGAACACTGAAGCTTTCTTT
many	TRBJ2-5	TRBV3-1	-	CASSQPREGRRETQYF	TGTGCCAGCAGCCAACCGCGGGAAGGCCGCCGAGAGACCCAGTACTTC
many	TRBJ2-2	TRBV4-3	TRBD2	CASSLRGLAGEGGELFF	TGCGCCAGCAGCCTGAGAGGTCTAGCGGGAGAGGGCGGGGAGCTGTTTTTT
-	TRBJ2-2	TRBV28	-	CASSRLVNTGELFF	TGTGCCAGCAGTCGCCTGGTGAACACCGGGGAGCTGTTTTTT
many	TRBJ2-4	TRBV18	-	CASSPPRRGSENIQYF	TGTGCCAGCTCACCACCGAGGCGGGGTTCGGAAAACATTCAGTACTTC